The sample holds one count of the clone carrying this T cell receptor beta chain. The record originates from a study of blood T cell repertoires in COVID-19. Looking at the study overall: The study drew acute and convalescent COVID-19 samples from the United States, Italy and Spain. Sources were T cells, B-cell-depleted T cells, or PBMCs; the material itself was cDNA or gDNA.

In germline, CDR1 is LNHDA, CDR2 SQIVND (reference sequence). CDR3 length equals 12 residues. The V end lost 6 bases, the J end lost 3 bases, and 8 bases lay between the germline ends. Measured with immunoSEQ multiplex PCR; TCRdb has only the in-frame clones, and not every one. The sample yields about 190,000 clones, roughly four fifths seen once. The rearrangement links TRBV19 to TRBJ1-2, with a weak D call TRBD1 (5 bases). This receptor was identified in a woman in her 70s with active or convalescent COVID-19. Specimen: peripheral blood. The CDR3 sequence is CASRFRDYGYTF. DNA for the CDR3: TGTGCCAGTAGGTTCAGGGACTATGGCTACACCTTC.